The 29 T cell receptor beta chains presented below share a single source sample, sequenced in a study of cytomegalovirus exposure and HLA in healthy donors (dated by TCRdb to the late 2010s). Library method: the immunoSEQ multiplex PCR assay. For the multiplex PCR, a mixture combining 60 forward primers for TCR Vbeta segments and 13 reverse primers for TCR Jbeta segments was used. TCRdb provides this immuneACCESS table in a form limited to in-frame rearrangements. Some clones are lacking; in checked studies, under half of them reflect an unresolved V gene, and why the rest are absent is not known. The sample table lists fewer than 200,000 clones, roughly 76% of them with a count of one. In total, the top ten clones hold 4.9% of the sample. The source material was PBMCs. These receptor sequences come from a young woman in good health and CMV-seropositive.

This clone has a single count. The chain uses TRBV11-3 and TRBJ2-1; TRBD1 matches 9 bases. The CDR3 runs to 15 residues. V shed 1 base, J shed 10 bases, and the junction held 8 bases outside the gene matches. Germline-derived CDR1 and CDR2 are SGHNT and YENEEA. CDR3 sequence (DNA): TGTGCCAGCAGCTTAGGCAGACAGGGGGTTGAGGAGCAGTTCTTC. Its translation is CASSLGRQGVEEQFF.

The chain joins TRBV18 to TRBJ2-2; D is undetermined. Trimming took off 4 bases at V and 6 bases at J, with 12 bases between the two ends. The CDR3 contains 14 residues. The germline CDR1 and CDR2 sequences are KGHSH and LQKENI. This CDR3 reads CASSRRTNAGELFF. CDR3 in DNA: TGTGCCAGCTCACGCCGAACAAATGCCGGGGAGCTGTTTTTT. The full variable domain, rest sourced from reference TRBV18 and TRBJ2-2, is NAGVMQNPRHLVRRRGQEARLRCSPMKGHSHVYWYRQLPEEGLKFMVYLQKENIIDESGMPKERFSAEFPKEGPSILRIQQVVRGDSAAYFCASSRRTNAGELFFGEGSRLTVL.

This chain joins TRBV10-3 and TRBJ2-1; no clear D. The CDR3 runs to 12 residues. Germline V gene data show CDR1 as ENHRY and CDR2 as SYGVKD. The germline V and J ends were trimmed by 6 bases and 8 bases, with 11 bases remaining between them. The CDR3 nucleotides read TGTGCCATCAGCGGCAGTCGGGATGAGCAGTTCTTC. It specifies CAISGSRDEQFF.

This chain links TRBV5-4 with TRBJ1-3; the D is unclear. There are 13 residues in the CDR3. The germline V gene has CDR1 SGHNT and CDR2 YYREEE (reference sequence). Trimming pared 0 bases from V and 5 bases from J, leaving 6 bases between. DNA for the CDR3: TGTGCCAGCAGCTTGGACACACGAAACACCATATATTTT. Amino acids: CASSLDTRNTIYF.

The J gene is TRBJ1-2, the V gene TRBV19; 10 positions agree with TRBD1. The CDR3 length is 13 residues. Germline-derived CDR1 and CDR2 are LNHDA and SQIVND (reference sequence). After removal of 5 bases from V and 6 bases from J, the junction contained 3 bases not matched to a gene. Written as DNA, the CDR3 is TGTGCCAGTAGTCCCGGGACAGGGGATGGCTACACCTTC. Amino acids: CASSPGTGDGYTF.

The chain is built from TRBV19 and TRBJ2-7; the D gene is possibly TRBD1 (6 bases). CDR3 size: 15 residues. Trimming took 4 bases from V and 0 from J, leaving 13 bases between them. CDR1 LNHDA and CDR2 SQIVND come from the germline V gene (reference sequence). This chain's CDR3 is CASSSGRDNSYEQYF. The CDR3 nucleotides read TGTGCCAGTAGTAGCGGTAGGGACAACTCCTACGAGCAGTACTTC.

V usage is TRBV4-3 and J usage is TRBJ2-7; the match to TRBD2 covers 8 bases. The V gene end was trimmed by 5 bases and the J gene end by 0 bases; junction bases not matched to a gene: 12. The germline V gene has CDR1 LGHNA and CDR2 YSLEER. The CDR3 loop spans 17 amino acids. The CDR3 DNA sequence: TGCGCCAGCAGCATTAGCCGGGAGGGCCTTGCCTCCTACGAGCAGTACTTC. Its translation: CASSISREGLASYEQYF.

The V gene is TRBV7-2, the J gene TRBJ2-2; 9 bases align to TRBD2. Germline CDR1 reads SGHTA; CDR2 reads FQGNSA. The CDR3 spans 17 residues. With 5 bases clipped from V and 2 bases from J, the junction kept 9 bases outside the gene matches. CDR3 DNA sequence: TGTGCCAGCAGCCTTGGGACTAGCAGACCCAACACCGGGGAGCTGTTTTTT. This translates into CASSLGTSRPNTGELFF.

The chain recombines TRBV28 with TRBJ2-5; D is unresolved. V lost 3 bases and J lost 6, with 5 bases in between. The CDR3 covers 11 residues. Per germline, CDR1 MDHEN and CDR2 SYDVKM. CDR3 sequence (DNA): TGTGCCAGCAGTTTTTCCAAGACCCAGTACTTC. It is translated as CASSFSKTQYF.

The V and J genes are TRBV7-9 and TRBJ1-1; 7 bases are a match to TRBD1. Germline V gene lookup returns CDR1 SEHNR and CDR2 FQNEAQ (reference sequence). CDR3 length equals 14 residues. The ends lost 10 bases at V and 1 base at J; junction bases unmatched: 9. The CDR3 loop is CATTGDSRNTEAFF. CDR3 nucleotide sequence: TGTGCCACTACAGGGGACTCGAGGAACACTGAAGCTTTCTTT.

This chain links TRBV5-1 with TRBJ1-2; D is ambiguous. The CDR3 totals 15 residues. Germline loops: CDR1 SGHRS, CDR2 YFSETQ. The germline V and J ends were trimmed by 4 bases and 0 bases, with 13 bases remaining between them. The CDR3 DNA reads TGCGCCAGCAGCCCCTCGCTGGTAGCTAACTATGGCTACACCTTC. Protein product: CASSPSLVANYGYTF.

The J gene is TRBJ1-6, the V gene TRBV6-1; D not certain. This CDR3 spans 13 amino acids. Looked up from germline, CDR1 is MNHNS and CDR2 is SASEGT. V lost 6 bases to trimming and J lost 9 bases, with 12 bases between them. The CDR3 protein is CASSDTVGSPLHF. The CDR3 coding sequence is TGTGCCAGCAGCGATACAGTAGGTTCACCCCTCCACTTT.

This chain connects TRBV5-1 to TRBJ1-1; a possible D gene is TRBD1 (5 bases). The CDR3 is 13 amino acids. Germline CDR1 SGHRS, CDR2 YFSETQ. Trimming left V 3 bases short and J 10 bases short, with 16 bases between. The CDR3 DNA sequence: TGCGCCAGCAGCTCCGGCGGCAGGGCTATAGCTTTCTTT. It is translated as CASSSGGRAIAFF.

The chain links TRBV7-9 to TRBJ2-7; D perhaps matches TRBD2 (6 bases). This CDR3 is 17 amino acids long. Per the germline V gene, CDR1 is SEHNR and CDR2 is FQNEAQ (reference sequence). The V end was cut by 1 base, the J end by 0 bases, with 16 bases between. As DNA, the CDR3 is TGTGCCAGCAGCTTAGGGACTGGGGGGAGATACTCCTACGAGCAGTACTTC. This translates into CASSLGTGGRYSYEQYF.

This sequence joins TRBV11-1 and TRBJ2-3; no clear D. Germline V gene lookup returns CDR1 SGHAT and CDR2 FQDESV (reference sequence). V was cut by 2 bases and J by 4 bases, with 7 bases left in between. There are 13 residues in the CDR3. CDR3 protein: CASSLMRADTQYF. The CDR3 DNA follows: TGTGCCAGCAGCTTAATGAGAGCAGATACGCAGTATTTT.

The chain joins TRBV5-6 to TRBJ2-7; TRBD2 aligns across 8 bases. The length of the CDR3 is 15 residues. The trim removed 4 bases at V and 6 bases at J, leaving 12 bases unmatched. Germline V gene sequence: CDR1 SGHDT, CDR2 YYEEEE. Here the CDR3 reads CASSPLGSGEPEQYF. The CDR3 DNA reads as TGTGCCAGCAGCCCTTTAGGTAGCGGGGAGCCCGAGCAGTACTTC.

This clone was seen only once. The V call is TRBV7-9, the J call TRBJ2-2, with D perhaps matching TRBD1 (5 bases). V was pared by 4 bases and J by 4 bases, with 7 bases between. There are 13 residues in the CDR3. Germline V CDR1 and CDR2: SEHNR, FQNEAQ (reference sequence). CDR3 sequence reads: CASSSQVTGELFF. The CDR3 nucleotides read TGTGCCAGCAGCTCACAGGTCACCGGGGAGCTGTTTTTT.

This chain connects TRBV27 to TRBJ1-2, with D maybe TRBD1 (6 bases). Germline assignment: CDR1 MNHEY and CDR2 SMNVEV (reference sequence). Between the trimmed V and J ends, which lost 6 bases and 4 bases, there was a span of 21 bases. The CDR3 totals 16 residues. CDR3 DNA: TGTGCCAGCAGCCCTGTGGGGGGGGCCGATGTCTATGGCTACACCTTC. Translation gives CASSPVGGADVYGYTF.

This clone was detected only a few times. This chain uses TRBV28 with TRBJ2-3; 8 bases agree with TRBD1. Trimming at V came to 5 bases and at J to 6 bases, leaving 10 bases not matched to a gene. This CDR3 spans 15 amino acids. Per germline, CDR1 MDHEN and CDR2 SYDVKM. The CDR3, as DNA: TGTGCCAGCAGTATCCCAGGACAGGGTAGGGATACGCAGTATTTT. Protein product: CASSIPGQGRDTQYF.

The chain carries TRBV6-5 and TRBJ2-5, with 7 bases fitting TRBD2. Per germline, CDR1 MNHEY and CDR2 SVGAGI. Trimming cost V 4 bases and J 1 base; bases outside gene matches: 3. This CDR3 is built from 14 residues. The CDR3 region is CASSSRTSQETQYF. The CDR3 nucleotides are TGTGCCAGCAGTTCCCGGACTAGCCAAGAGACCCAGTACTTC.

This clone has only one observation. The chain couples TRBV28 to TRBJ2-7; 10 bases fit TRBD1. Germline CDR1 is MDHEN and CDR2 is SYDVKM. Unmatched junction bases numbered 3, after V lost 3 bases and J lost 7 bases. The CDR3 sequence is 13 residues long. CDR3 nucleotides: TGTGCCAGCAGTTTGACAGGGGGCGGGGAGCAGTACTTC. Residues: CASSLTGGGEQYF. Using reference TRBV28 and TRBJ2-7 for the parts outside the CDR3, the full variable domain is DVKVTQSSRYLVKRTGEKVFLECVQDMDHENMFWYRQDPGLGLRLIYFSYDVKMKEKGDIPEGYSVSREKKERFSLILESASTNQTSMYLCASSLTGGGEQYFGPGTRLTVT.

The chain carries TRBV30 and TRBJ1-2; D may be TRBD1 (5 bases). Trimming removed 0 bases at V and 4 bases at J, with 15 bases between. Germline assignment: CDR1 GTSNPN and CDR2 SVGIG (reference sequence). The CDR3 has 15 amino acids. CDR3 coding DNA: TGTGCCTGGAGTGTCGCGGGGGGAGAGGGCTATGGCTACACCTTC. The encoded protein is CAWSVAGGEGYGYTF.

The genes are TRBV4-1 and TRBJ1-6, with unresolved D. This CDR3 has 18 amino acids. V gave up 0 bases and J gave up 9 bases, with 21 bases separating them. Germline V gene sequence: CDR1 MGHRA, CDR2 YSYEKL. In DNA form, the CDR3 reads TGCGCCAGCAGCCAAGAGACAAGGCAGAGAGGTGCGGGTTCACCCCTCCACTTT. Protein sequence: CASSQETRQRGAGSPLHF.

The J gene is TRBJ2-1, the V gene TRBV19; no reliable D call. The V gene lost 1 base and the J gene lost 4 bases, with 8 bases spanning the gap. CDR1 is LNHDA, CDR2 SQIVND, per germline (reference sequence). This CDR3 has 14 amino acids. CDR3 bases: TGTGCCAGTAGTATAGGGTACTCATACAATGAGCAGTTCTTC. Amino acid sequence: CASSIGYSYNEQFF.

The chain couples TRBV6-6 to TRBJ2-3, with a tentative D call TRBD1 (6 bases). This CDR3 has 16 residues. Looked up from germline, CDR1 is MNHNY and CDR2 is SVGAGI (reference sequence). V dropped 10 bases and J dropped 4 bases, with 24 bases sitting between them. The CDR3 is CATLPNNQGLADTQYF. The CDR3 nucleotides are TGTGCCACTCTCCCAAATAATCAGGGGTTGGCAGATACGCAGTATTTT.

A few counts support this clone. The chain couples TRBV27 to TRBJ2-3; TRBD2 agrees at 8 bases. With V trimmed by 3 bases and J by 2 bases, 7 bases remained unmatched. The CDR3 loop spans 16 amino acids. Germline V gene data show CDR1 as MNHEY and CDR2 as SMNVEV (reference sequence). CDR3 region: CASSFSFSGDTDTQYF. CDR3 DNA: TGTGCCAGCAGTTTTTCCTTTAGCGGGGACACAGATACGCAGTATTTT.

This clone is a singleton in its sample. The CDR3 here is CASSQPAGETQYF. The CDR3 DNA reads TGTGCCAGCAGCCAACCAGCCGGGGAGACCCAGTACTTC. The genes are TRBV14 and TRBJ2-5, with D uncertain. Germline CDR1 is SGHDN and CDR2 is FVKESK. There are 13 residues in the CDR3. V was clipped by 2 bases and J by 5 bases, with 9 bases between them.

This clone was picked up a small number of times. The chain is built from TRBV4-2 and TRBJ1-3, with D perhaps TRBD1 (5 bases). The CDR3 contains 16 residues. V shed 0 bases and J shed 2 bases, with 11 bases lying between them. In germline, CDR1 is LGHNA, CDR2 YNFKEQ. The CDR3 DNA is TGTGCCAGCAGCCAAGATTTCAGGGCTACTGGAAACACCATATATTTT. Protein product: CASSQDFRATGNTIYF.

This chain joins TRBV28 and TRBJ2-1, with a tentative D call TRBD2 (7 bases). The CDR3 consists of 16 residues. CDR1 is MDHEN, CDR2 SYDVKM, per germline. The V gene lost 3 bases and the J gene lost 4 bases, with 16 bases spanning the gap. The CDR3 reads CASSFGGRDYYNEQFF. CDR3 sequence (DNA): TGTGCCAGCAGTTTCGGGGGCCGGGACTATTACAATGAGCAGTTCTTC.